The entry below gives a single T cell receptor (beta chain) sequence along with its context. The source of the sample is a study of early T cells in non-severe SARS-CoV-2 infection. MiXCR, run by TCRdb on the 5' RACE reads, gives a single entry per CDR3 protein. The sample includes about 54,000 distinct CDR3 sequences, 6.6% seen only once; the top ten take 5.5% to 7.5%. CDR1 and CDR2 (germline): DFQATT, SNEGSKA (reference sequence). V shed 0 bases and J 7 bases; nucleotides not matched to a gene: 2. The CDR3 totals 14 residues. The origin of this receptor is an adult who was a healthcare worker with PCR-confirmed SARS-CoV-2 infection or an uninfected control (not recorded which). This chain uses TRBV20-1 with TRBJ1-6; 8 nucleotides match TRBD1. The sequences come from whole blood, collected at baseline. CDR3 residues: CSARDRTGNSPLHF. The CDR3 nucleotides read TGCAGTGCTAGAGACAGGACAGGGAATTCACCCCTCCACTTT.